This T cell receptor (beta chain) was captured by sequencing in a study of T cells in Graves' hyperthyroidism and ophthalmopathy. Study summary: Upon initial diagnosis and before any treatment, peripheral blood was collected.

This clonotype was detected many times. The antigen remains undetermined. TCR beta CDR3 regions were amplified from RNA transcripts. The HTBI primer set served for first-round RT-PCR of the TCR CDR3. TCRdb called the multiplex PCR reads again in MiXCR, with one record for every CDR3 protein. The table lists under 130,000 distinct CDR3 sequences, approximately 50% of them singletons. Broader study findings: A 13 V-J model separated ophthalmopathy from stable hyperthyroidism. Most clonotypes expanded in the thyroid (above 0.001) were also present in blood.

Graves' hyperthyroidism was deemed stable given no ophthalmopathy progression within 18 months. From germline, CDR1 is SGHVS and CDR2 FQNEAQ. The CDR3 has 14 amino acids. Between the trimmed V and J ends, which lost 6 bases and 1 base, there was a span of 12 bases. Sequencing was carried out using blood. The chain combines TRBV7-8 with TRBJ2-5; D is unresolved. This TCR was sampled from a man in his forties or fifties with Graves' hyperthyroidism. The CDR3 nucleotides read TGTGCCAGCAGTTCCACCCGGGCCCAAGAGACCCAGTACTTC. As protein: CASSSTRAQETQYF.